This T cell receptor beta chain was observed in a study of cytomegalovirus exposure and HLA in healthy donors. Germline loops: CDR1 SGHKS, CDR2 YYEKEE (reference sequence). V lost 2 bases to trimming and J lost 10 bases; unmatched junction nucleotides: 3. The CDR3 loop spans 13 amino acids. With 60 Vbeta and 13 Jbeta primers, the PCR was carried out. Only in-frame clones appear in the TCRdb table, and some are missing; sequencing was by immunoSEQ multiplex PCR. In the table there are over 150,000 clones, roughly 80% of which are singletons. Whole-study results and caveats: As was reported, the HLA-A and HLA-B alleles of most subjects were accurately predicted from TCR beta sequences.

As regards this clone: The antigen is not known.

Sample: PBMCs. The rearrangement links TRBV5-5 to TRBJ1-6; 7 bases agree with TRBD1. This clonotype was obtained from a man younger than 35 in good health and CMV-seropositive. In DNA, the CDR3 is TGTGCCAGCAGCTTTGGGACAGCGTCACCCCTCCACTTT. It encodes CASSFGTASPLHF. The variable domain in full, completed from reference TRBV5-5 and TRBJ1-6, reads DAGVTQSPTHLIKTRGQQVTLRCSPISGHKSVSWYQQVLGQGPQFIFQYYEKEERGRGNFPDRFSARQFPNYSSELNVNALLLGDSALYLCASSFGTASPLHFGNGTRLTVT.